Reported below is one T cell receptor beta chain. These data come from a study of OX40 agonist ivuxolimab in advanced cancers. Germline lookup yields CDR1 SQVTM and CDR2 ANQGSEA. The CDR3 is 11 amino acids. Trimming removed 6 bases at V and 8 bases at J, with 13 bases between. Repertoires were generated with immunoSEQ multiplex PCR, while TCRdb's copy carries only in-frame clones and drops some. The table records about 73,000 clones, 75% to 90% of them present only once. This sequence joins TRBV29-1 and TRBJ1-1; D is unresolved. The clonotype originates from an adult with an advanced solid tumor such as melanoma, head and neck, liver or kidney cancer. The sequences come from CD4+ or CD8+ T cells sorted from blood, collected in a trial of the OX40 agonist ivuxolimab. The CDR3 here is CSVLRGTEAFF. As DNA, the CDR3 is TGCAGCGTCCTACGGGGAACAGAAGCTTTCTTT.